A selection of T cell receptor beta chains follows, all from one sample in a study of blood T cells in healthy people across ages. From the 5' RACE reads, TCRdb called clonotypes with MiXCR, one entry per CDR3 protein. The sample comprises roughly 1.9 million distinct CDR3 sequences, roughly two fifths of which are singletons, and under 30% rests with the top ten. Sequenced sample: blood. The receptors stem from a human donor in good health. The CDR3 runs from the conserved cysteine through the conserved F or W. Each record gives: J gene, V gene, clone size, D gene, CDR3 protein, CDR3 DNA. D genes are given only for firm matches. Clone size, where shown, is once, few, many, or a class for clones that have expanded.

J: TRBJ1-1
V: TRBV2
size: NA
D: NA
CDR3: CASSAHPRGNTEAFF
DNA: TGTGCCAGCAGTGCCCACCCCCGGGGGAACACTGAAGCTTTCTTT

J: TRBJ1-2
V: TRBV7-2
size: NA
D: NA
CDR3: CASSLGAIVYGYTF
DNA: TGTGCCAGCAGCTTAGGGGCCATAGTCTATGGCTACACCTTC

J: TRBJ1-2
V: TRBV30
size: NA
D: TRBD1
CDR3: CAWSVGQVYGYTF
DNA: TGTGCCTGGAGTGTAGGACAGGTCTATGGCTACACCTTC

J: TRBJ2-5
V: TRBV29-1
size: few
D: TRBD1
CDR3: CSVEGTGDADETQYF
DNA: TGCAGCGTTGAAGGGACAGGGGACGCCGATGAGACCCAGTACTTC

J: TRBJ1-2
V: TRBV5-1
size: few
D: TRBD1
CDR3: CASSTGGDYGYTF
DNA: TGCGCCAGCTCGACAGGGGGAGACTATGGCTACACCTTC

J: TRBJ1-3
V: TRBV7-2
size: few
D: TRBD1
CDR3: CASSMGQGGGNTIYF
DNA: TGTGCCAGCAGCATGGGACAGGGGGGCGGAAACACCATATATTTT

J: TRBJ1-6
V: TRBV28
size: NA
D: TRBD1
CDR3: CASAVGGTDNSPLHF
DNA: TGTGCCAGCGCCGTGGGCGGGACAGATAATTCACCCCTCCACTTT

J: TRBJ2-5
V: TRBV3-1
size: NA
D: NA
CDR3: CAGSQEERLEYVGYQETQYF
DNA: TGTGCCGGCAGCCAAGAAGAGCGCTTGGAGTACGTGGGGTACCAAGAGACCCAGTACTTC

J: TRBJ2-7
V: TRBV20-1
size: NA
D: TRBD2
CDR3: CSASPGTSGGIEQYF
DNA: TGCAGTGCTAGCCCTGGGACTAGCGGGGGGATCGAGCAGTACTTC

J: TRBJ1-1
V: TRBV3-1
size: few
D: NA
CDR3: CASRLGPFRAEAFF
DNA: TGTGCCAGCAGACTGGGTCCATTTCGCGCTGAAGCTTTCTTT

J: TRBJ2-3
V: TRBV2
size: NA
D: TRBD2
CDR3: CAGNPDSGGGDTQYF
DNA: TGTGCCGGCAACCCGGATAGCGGGGGGGGAGATACGCAGTATTTT

J: TRBJ2-5
V: TRBV6-6
size: NA
D: NA
CDR3: CASSLPGRGGETQYF
DNA: TGTGCCAGCAGTTTACCGGGACGGGGCGGTGAGACCCAGTACTTC

J: TRBJ2-7
V: TRBV6-5
size: NA
D: NA
CDR3: CASSYLGGEPYEQYF
DNA: TGTGCCAGCAGTTACCTGGGCGGGGAACCCTACGAGCAGTACTTC

J: TRBJ1-2
V: TRBV6-6
size: NA
D: NA
CDR3: CASNSKIYGYTF
DNA: TGTGCCAGCAATTCTAAGATCTATGGCTACACCTTC

J: TRBJ2-1
V: TRBV9
size: few
D: NA
CDR3: CASSPSLRWWAYNEQFF
DNA: TGTGCCAGCAGCCCTAGCCTTCGGTGGTGGGCCTACAATGAGCAGTTCTTC

J: TRBJ2-3
V: TRBV29-1
size: few
D: TRBD2
CDR3: CSVEGGVLIVTDTQYF
DNA: TGCAGCGTTGAGGGGGGGGTATTGATAGTCACAGATACGCAGTATTTT

J: TRBJ2-7
V: TRBV12-3/TRBV12-4
size: NA
D: TRBD1
CDR3: CASSLGDRDPYYEQYF
DNA: TGTGCCAGCAGTTTAGGGGACAGGGACCCCTACTACGAGCAGTACTTC

J: TRBJ1-4
V: TRBV7-2
size: many
D: TRBD1
CDR3: CASSPRDRGEKLFF
DNA: TGTGCCAGCAGCCCTCGGGACAGGGGAGAAAAACTGTTTTTT

J: TRBJ1-2
V: TRBV6-5
size: NA
D: NA
CDR3: CASSYGQGRGYTF
DNA: TGTGCCAGCAGTTACGGGCAGGGCCGTGGCTACACCTTC

J: TRBJ2-3
V: TRBV4-2
size: few
D: NA
CDR3: CASSQDGYTDTQYF
DNA: TGTGCCAGCAGCCAAGATGGGTACACAGATACGCAGTATTTT

J: TRBJ2-1
V: TRBV29-1
size: NA
D: NA
CDR3: CSVKTDSCNEQFF
DNA: TGCAGCGTTAAGACAGACTCCTGCAATGAGCAGTTCTTC

J: TRBJ1-4
V: TRBV6-5
size: NA
D: TRBD1
CDR3: CASSSGGSDEKLFF
DNA: TGTGCCAGCAGTTCAGGGGGGAGTGATGAAAAACTGTTTTTT

J: TRBJ2-6
V: TRBV6-2/TRBV6-3
size: NA
D: NA
CDR3: CASSPGWGSGANVLTF
DNA: TGTGCCAGCAGCCCGGGTTGGGGGTCTGGGGCCAACGTCCTGACTTTC

J: TRBJ2-7
V: TRBV20-1
size: NA
D: NA
CDR3: CSASGTPTYEQYF
DNA: TGCAGTGCTAGCGGGACCCCAACCTACGAGCAGTACTTC

J: TRBJ2-1
V: TRBV28
size: few
D: NA
CDR3: CASRQENEQFF
DNA: TGTGCCAGCAGGCAGGAGAATGAGCAGTTCTTC

J: TRBJ2-3
V: TRBV4-2
size: few
D: TRBD2
CDR3: CASSHYLPGAGGPHTDTQYF
DNA: TGTGCCAGCAGCCATTACCTCCCGGGGGCGGGGGGGCCTCACACAGATACGCAGTATTTT

J: TRBJ2-1
V: TRBV5-1
size: few
D: NA
CDR3: CASSPVLYNEQFF
DNA: TGCGCCAGCAGCCCTGTCTTGTACAATGAGCAGTTCTTC

J: TRBJ1-2
V: TRBV4-3
size: NA
D: NA
CDR3: CASSQGATRSYGYTF
DNA: TGCGCCAGCAGCCAAGGAGCCACTCGCTCCTATGGCTACACCTTC

J: TRBJ2-3
V: TRBV7-8
size: few
D: NA
CDR3: CASSSSHRSHTQYF
DNA: TGTGCCAGCAGCAGCTCCCACAGGTCACATACGCAGTATTTT

J: TRBJ2-1
V: TRBV29-1
size: NA
D: NA
CDR3: CSVEDPKGRNEQFF
DNA: TGCAGCGTTGAAGATCCAAAAGGTCGGAATGAGCAGTTCTTC

J: TRBJ1-5
V: TRBV4-1
size: NA
D: NA
CDR3: CASSQDLGVGNQPQHF
DNA: TGCGCCAGCAGCCAAGATCTCGGAGTTGGCAATCAGCCCCAGCATTTT

J: TRBJ2-5
V: TRBV5-1
size: few
D: TRBD1
CDR3: CASSGATGVQETQYF
DNA: TGCGCCAGCAGCGGAGCGACAGGGGTTCAAGAGACCCAGTACTTC

J: TRBJ2-4
V: TRBV2
size: NA
D: TRBD1
CDR3: CASSFTGVNIQYF
DNA: TGTGCCAGCAGTTTCACAGGGGTGAACATTCAGTACTTC

J: TRBJ2-3
V: TRBV7-2
size: NA
D: TRBD2
CDR3: CASSLVNSGGMRTDTQYF
DNA: TGTGCCAGCAGCTTAGTTAATAGCGGGGGGATGAGAACGGATACGCAGTATTTT

J: TRBJ1-2
V: TRBV29-1
size: NA
D: NA
CDR3: CSAVGLGYTF
DNA: TGCAGCGCCGTGGGGCTTGGCTACACTTTC

J: TRBJ1-5
V: TRBV12-5
size: NA
D: TRBD1
CDR3: CASDRTGNYSNQPQHF
DNA: TGTGCTAGTGACCGGACAGGGAATTATAGCAATCAGCCCCAGCATTTT

J: TRBJ2-3
V: TRBV10-2
size: few
D: TRBD2
CDR3: CASTGRGDTDTQYF
DNA: TGCGCCAGCACCGGGCGGGGGGACACAGATACGCAGTATTTT

J: TRBJ1-2
V: TRBV20-1
size: NA
D: NA
CDR3: CSAGTGDYGYTF
DNA: TGCAGTGCTGGAACAGGAGACTATGGCTACACCTTC

J: TRBJ2-5
V: TRBV20-1
size: few
D: NA
CDR3: CSASLVGGGPSETQYF
DNA: TGCAGTGCTAGTTTGGTAGGGGGGGGGCCGTCAGAGACCCAGTACTTC

J: TRBJ1-2
V: TRBV4-3
size: few
D: NA
CDR3: CASSQDYTGRAGYTF
DNA: TGCGCCAGCAGCCAAGATTATACGGGGAGGGCTGGCTACACCTTC

J: TRBJ2-1
V: TRBV4-1
size: few
D: NA
CDR3: CASSQLIPRGGGGRYPYNEPFF
DNA: TGCGCCAGCAGCCAACTCATCCCTAGGGGGGGCGGTGGTCGATATCCATACAATGAGCCGTTCTTC

J: TRBJ2-3
V: TRBV2
size: NA
D: NA
CDR3: CASSEVRHASTDTQYF
DNA: TGTGCCAGCAGTGAAGTGCGACACGCTAGCACAGATACGCAGTATTTT

J: TRBJ1-2
V: TRBV20-1
size: NA
D: TRBD1
CDR3: CSARDQTGEDGYTF
DNA: TGCAGTGCTAGAGACCAAACAGGGGAAGATGGCTACACCTTC

J: TRBJ1-4
V: TRBV7-2
size: few
D: TRBD1
CDR3: CASSLEGAIFTNEKLFF
DNA: TGTGCCAGCAGCTTAGAGGGGGCGATCTTTACTAATGAAAAACTGTTTTTT

J: TRBJ1-1
V: TRBV9
size: few
D: NA
CDR3: CASSRAPGTEAFF
DNA: TGTGCCAGCAGCCGGGCCCCGGGCACTGAAGCTTTCTTT

J: TRBJ1-1
V: TRBV7-2
size: NA
D: TRBD1
CDR3: CASSTRTGWMNTEAFF
DNA: TGTGCCAGCAGCACCCGGACAGGGTGGATGAACACTGAAGCTTTCTTT

J: TRBJ2-7
V: TRBV20-1
size: NA
D: NA
CDR3: CSASGVHSYEQYF
DNA: TGCAGTGCTAGCGGGGTCCACTCCTACGAGCAGTACTTC

J: TRBJ1-2
V: TRBV29-1
size: few
D: NA
CDR3: CSVDGGGRNYGYTF
DNA: TGCAGCGTTGACGGGGGAGGGCGTAACTATGGCTACACCTTC

J: TRBJ1-2
V: TRBV6-5
size: few
D: NA
CDR3: CASRVTISTSYGYTF
DNA: TGTGCCAGCAGGGTAACAATTTCAACTAGCTATGGCTACACCTTC

J: TRBJ1-3
V: TRBV20-1
size: NA
D: NA
CDR3: CSARDEEPDYRSGNTIYF
DNA: TGCAGTGCTAGAGATGAAGAACCAGACTACCGCTCTGGAAACACCATATATTTT

J: TRBJ2-7
V: TRBV24-1
size: NA
D: TRBD1
CDR3: CATSDFSRGLPYEQYF
DNA: TGTGCCACCAGTGATTTCAGCAGGGGGCTCCCCTACGAGCAGTACTTC

J: TRBJ2-5
V: TRBV10-3
size: NA
D: NA
CDR3: CAIRGLVAGDQETQYF
DNA: TGTGCCATCAGGGGACTTGTGGCAGGGGACCAAGAGACCCAGTACTTC

J: TRBJ2-3
V: TRBV30
size: NA
D: NA
CDR3: CAWKKRQDTDTQYF
DNA: TGTGCCTGGAAGAAGAGACAGGACACAGATACGCAGTATTTT

J: TRBJ2-6
V: TRBV29-1
size: NA
D: TRBD2
CDR3: CSVGGGAGANVLTF
DNA: TGCAGCGTCGGCGGGGGGGCTGGGGCCAACGTCCTGACTTTC

J: TRBJ2-7
V: TRBV20-1
size: few
D: NA
CDR3: CSAPPTYEGYEQYF
DNA: TGCAGTGCGCCTCCCACTTACGAGGGGTACGAGCAGTACTTC

J: TRBJ2-5
V: TRBV7-2
size: NA
D: NA
CDR3: CASSLWVDTLGTQYF
DNA: TGTGCCAGCAGCTTATGGGTGGACACCTTGGGGACCCAGTACTTC

J: TRBJ2-7
V: TRBV11-2
size: NA
D: NA
CDR3: CASSLEGSVGSYEQYF
DNA: TGTGCCAGCAGCTTAGAAGGGTCGGTAGGGTCCTACGAGCAGTACTTC